This T cell receptor beta chain was recovered during a study of T cell responses to AZD1222 COVID-19 vaccine. Broader study findings: The study reported that nearly half of spike-specific TCRs target unmutated variant regions.

CDR1 and CDR2 (germline): SGHAT, FQNNGV. V was shortened by 0 bases and J by 3 bases, with 9 bases between the two germline ends. The CDR3 contains 14 residues. The method was immunoSEQ multiplex PCR; TCRdb's version includes in-frame clones alone and lacks a portion of them. This table has 120,000 or so clones, approximately 90% appearing once. On this clone itself: As yet, its antigen is unknown.

V usage is TRBV11-2 and J usage is TRBJ2-7; no reliable D call. The source was peripheral blood, collected 28 days after the second AZD1222 dose. This receptor was obtained from an adult who received the AZD1222 COVID-19 vaccine. This CDR3 is CASSLENSDYEQYF. CDR3 DNA: TGTGCCAGCAGCTTAGAGAACAGTGACTACGAGCAGTACTTC. Full variable domain (rest looked up from reference TRBV11-2 and TRBJ2-7): EAGVAQSPRYKIIEKRQSVAFWCNPISGHATLYWYQQILGQGPKLLIQFQNNGVVDDSQLPKDRFSAERLKGVDSTLKIQPAKLEDSAVYLCASSLENSDYEQYFGPGTRLTVT.